Each of the 25 T cell receptor beta chains below was sequenced from the same sample in a study of blood T cell repertoires in COVID-19. Clones were sequenced by immunoSEQ multiplex PCR, and TCRdb holds only the in-frame ones, with some missing. The sample holds fewer than 200,000 clones, less than 90% seen once. Material for sequencing was peripheral blood. The receptor set was obtained from a man aged 55 to 70 with acute or convalescent COVID-19.

The rearrangement links TRBV5-1 to TRBJ2-1; 8 bases match TRBD2. This CDR3 region has 14 residues. V was pared by 1 base and J by 10 bases, with 7 bases of the junction left unmatched. Germline V gene data show CDR1 as SGHRS and CDR2 as YFSETQ. The CDR3 bases are TGCGCCAGCAGCTTGTCGGGGGGGCCCACCGAGCAGTTCTTC. Protein: CASSLSGGPTEQFF.

J is TRBJ2-2 and V is TRBV9; 8 bases are shared with TRBD1. Germline V gene lookup returns CDR1 SGDLS and CDR2 YYNGEE. The CDR3 has 16 amino acids. Trimming cost V 0 bases and J 1 base; bases outside gene matches: 2. This CDR3 is CASSVVGTGNTGELFF. The CDR3 nucleotides are TGTGCCAGCAGCGTAGTCGGGACAGGGAACACCGGGGAGCTGTTTTTT.

This clone was seen only a few times. The chain has TRBV11-3 and TRBJ2-7; D may be TRBD1 (6 bases). This CDR3 comprises 13 residues. Germline CDR1 reads SGHNT; CDR2 reads YENEEA. V lost 5 bases and J lost 3, with 11 bases in between. The CDR3 loop reads CASSRDIFYEQYF. In nucleotides, the CDR3 is TGTGCCAGCAGCCGGGACATATTCTACGAGCAGTACTTC.

The genes are TRBV12-3 or TRBV12-4 and TRBJ2-1; 9 bases align to TRBD2. The V gene end was trimmed by 5 bases and the J gene end by 10 bases; junction bases not matched to a gene: 3. The CDR3 runs 12 residues. The DNA for the CDR3 is TGTGCCAGCAGTCGACTAGCGGACGAGCAGTTCTTC. Amino acids: CASSRLADEQFF.

This clone has just a few counts. This sequence joins TRBV18 and TRBJ1-1; D call uncertain. V was trimmed by 6 bases and J by 5 bases, leaving 22 bases between them. There are 16 residues in the CDR3. Germline V gene sequence: CDR1 KGHSH, CDR2 LQKENI. The CDR3 coding sequence is TGTGCCAGCTCCCCCCAGTCGAGGGTGACGGAAACTGAAGCTTTCTTT. Translating gives CASSPQSRVTETEAFF.

The V and J genes are TRBV30 and TRBJ1-4, with unresolved D. The length of the CDR3 is 13 residues. Germline-derived CDR1 and CDR2 are GTSNPN and SVGIG (reference sequence). V dropped 0 bases and J dropped 6 bases, with 8 bases sitting between them. Here the CDR3 DNA reads TGTGCCTGGAGTGTAACCCGAGATGAAAAACTGTTTTTT. Translating gives CAWSVTRDEKLFF.

The chain is built from TRBV4-3 and TRBJ2-1; TRBD1 is a possible D gene (5 bases). This CDR3 contains 15 residues. Between the trimmed V and J ends, which lost 0 bases and 8 bases, there was a span of 14 bases. Germline values: CDR1 LGHNA, CDR2 YSLEER. The CDR3 sequence: CASSQDRLVRDEQFF. CDR3 in DNA: TGCGCCAGCAGCCAAGATCGTCTAGTCAGGGATGAGCAGTTCTTC.

The chain uses TRBV30 and TRBJ1-5, with D unresolved. This CDR3 contains 15 residues. Looked up from germline, CDR1 is GTSNPN and CDR2 is SVGIG (reference sequence). V gave up 8 bases and J gave up 3 bases, with 20 bases separating them. CDR3: CAGSGGGSVNQPQHF. In nucleotides, the CDR3 is TGTGCCGGGTCGGGAGGTGGGAGCGTCAATCAGCCCCAGCATTTT.

The gene calls are TRBV30 and TRBJ1-3; no firm D call. The CDR3 is 15 residues long. The V gene's germline CDR1 is GTSNPN and CDR2 SVGIG (reference sequence). The ends were cut back, 4 bases at V and 0 bases at J, with 13 bases in the middle. As DNA, the CDR3 is TGTGCCTGGAAAGCGAGTTTTATCTCTGGAAACACCATATATTTT. Translated, it gives CAWKASFISGNTIYF.

The rearrangement links TRBV5-4 to TRBJ2-7, with a possible D match to TRBD2 (6 bases). V was cut by 4 bases and J by 0 bases, with 11 bases left in between. The CDR3 is 14 amino acids. CDR1 is SGHNT, CDR2 YYREEE, per germline (reference sequence). The CDR3 DNA reads as TGTGCCAGCAGCCCCGCCGGGGGCTCCTACGAGCAGTACTTC. Translating gives CASSPAGGSYEQYF. The variable domain in full, with the rest retrieved from reference TRBV5-4 and TRBJ2-7, is ETGVTQSPTHLIKTRGQQVTLRCSSQSGHNTVSWYQQALGQGPQFIFQYYREEENGRGNFPPRFSGLQFPNYSSELNVNALELDDSALYLCASSPAGGSYEQYFGPGTRLTVT.

This chain uses TRBV27 with TRBJ2-1; 14 bases align to TRBD2. Germline V CDR1 and CDR2: MNHEY, SMNVEV (reference sequence). J was trimmed by 9 bases and V by 2 bases; bases with no gene match: 6. CDR3 length equals 16 residues. The CDR3, as DNA: TGTGCCAGCAGTTTACTCGGGACTAGCGGGAGTAGTGAGCAGTTCTTC. Residues: CASSLLGTSGSSEQFF.

This rearrangement joins TRBV7-8 to TRBJ2-3; D uncertain. This CDR3 spans 13 amino acids. Germline CDR1 is SGHVS and CDR2 is FQNEAQ. V lost 1 base to trimming and J lost 6 bases, with 8 bases between them. CDR3 DNA sequence: TGTGCCAGCAGCTTAGAAAACTTGGATACGCAGTATTTT. Its translation is CASSLENLDTQYF.

This clone showed up just a few times. The chain uses TRBV24-1 and TRBJ2-3, with TRBD2 as a possible D gene (5 bases). CDR1 and CDR2 from the germline V gene are KGHDR and SFDVKD. V dropped 2 bases and J dropped 6 bases, with 20 bases sitting between them. The CDR3 totals 17 residues. In DNA, the CDR3 is TGTGCCACCAGTGATTCTAGACCGGGAATAACTGGCGATACGCAGTATTTT. This gives the protein CATSDSRPGITGDTQYF.

This rearrangement joins TRBV18 to TRBJ1-1; tentative D call: TRBD1 (5 bases). Per the germline V gene, CDR1 is KGHSH and CDR2 is LQKENI. The CDR3 loop spans 13 amino acids. Trimming cost V 11 bases and J 0 bases, with 13 bases left between them. The CDR3 sequence is CASLGALNTEAFF. CDR3 DNA sequence: TGTGCCTCCTTAGGGGCATTGAACACTGAAGCTTTCTTT.

This sequence joins TRBV7-2 and TRBJ2-2, with 7 bases matching TRBD2. Trimming cost V 5 bases and J 4 bases; bases outside gene matches: 16. The germline V gene has CDR1 SGHTA and CDR2 FQGNSA. The CDR3 has 18 residues. The DNA for the CDR3 is TGTGCCAGCAGCCCTGGATTAGCGGGCATGGGCATCACCGGGGAGCTGTTTTTT. Residues: CASSPGLAGMGITGELFF. The full variable domain, completed using reference TRBV7-2 and TRBJ2-2, is GAGVSQSPSNKVTEKGKDVELRCDPISGHTALYWYRQSLGQGLEFLIYFQGNSAPDKSGLPSDRFSAERTGGSVSTLTIQRTQQEDSAVYLCASSPGLAGMGITGELFFGEGSRLTVL.

The chain employs TRBV6-1 and TRBJ2-7; D unclear. CDR1 is MNHNS and CDR2 is SASEGT in the germline V gene. V was clipped by 2 bases and J by 6 bases, with 11 bases between them. The CDR3 covers 13 residues. CDR3 sequence reads: CASSESHFGEQYV. In DNA, the CDR3 is TGTGCCAGCAGTGAATCCCATTTCGGCGAGCAGTACGTC.

This sequence joins TRBV3-1 (or the pseudogene TRBV3-2) and TRBJ1-2; maybe TRBD1 (5 bases). The V gene's germline CDR1 is LGHDT and CDR2 YNNKEL (reference sequence). V lost 2 bases and J lost 8, with 12 bases in between. This CDR3 has 13 amino acids. Here the CDR3 reads CASSQQGARGYTF. The CDR3 coding sequence is TGTGCCAGCAGCCAACAAGGGGCGCGGGGCTACACCTTC.

The chain has TRBV30 and TRBJ1-5; no clear D gene. Germline CDR1 reads GTSNPN; CDR2 reads SVGIG (reference sequence). The CDR3 is 12 amino acids. Between the trimmed V and J ends, which lost 0 bases and 9 bases, there was a span of 9 bases. The CDR3 protein is CAWSVLRGPQHF. The CDR3 DNA sequence: TGTGCCTGGAGTGTTCTCCGGGGGCCCCAGCATTTT. The entire variable domain, with the rest obtained from reference TRBV30 and TRBJ1-5, is as follows: SQTIHQWPATLVQPVGSPLSLECTVEGTSNPNLYWYRQAAGRGLQLLFYSVGIGQISSEVPQNLSASRPQDRQFILSSKKLLLSDSGFYLCAWSVLRGPQHFGDGTRLSIL.

The chain uses TRBV10-3 and TRBJ2-1; 10 nucleotides align to TRBD2. The germline V gene encodes CDR1 ENHRY and CDR2 SYGVKD. This CDR3 is built from 13 residues. Germline trimming cut 10 bases from V and 8 bases from J; bases unmatched to any gene: 8. The CDR3 DNA is TGTGCCACCACAGCGGGGGGGCCAGATGAGCAGTTCTTC. Amino acids: CATTAGGPDEQFF.

The table lists this clone with a few counts. V usage is TRBV10-3 and J usage is TRBJ2-2; 14 bases match TRBD2. Germline values: CDR1 ENHRY, CDR2 SYGVKD. V gave up 6 bases and J gave up 4 bases; unmatched junction bases: 1. The CDR3 loop spans 15 amino acids. The CDR3 is CAIRGTSGSTGELFF. CDR3 coding DNA: TGTGCCATCAGGGGGACTAGCGGGAGCACCGGGGAGCTGTTTTTT.

V usage is TRBV7-6 and J usage is TRBJ2-1; 10 positions agree with TRBD2. The CDR3 runs 15 residues. After removal of 2 bases from V and 9 bases from J, the junction contained 7 bases not matched to a gene. The germline CDR1 and CDR2 sequences are SGHVS and FNYEAQ. This CDR3 is CASSLTAGGPFEQFF. In DNA form, the CDR3 reads TGTGCCAGCAGCTTAACAGCGGGAGGGCCGTTTGAGCAGTTCTTC.

This chain links TRBV5-1 with TRBJ2-3; 10 bases agree with TRBD2. Trimming removed 3 bases from V and 9 bases from J; junction bases left unmatched: 7. This CDR3 is 14 amino acids long. The germline V gene encodes CDR1 SGHRS and CDR2 YFSETQ. The CDR3 sequence: CASSSQTSGSTQYF. In nucleotides, the CDR3 is TGCGCCAGCAGCTCCCAGACTAGCGGGTCGACGCAGTATTTT.

V is TRBV6-5 and J is TRBJ1-2, with TRBD1 identical over 7 bases. Germline V gives CDR1 MNHEY, CDR2 SVGAGI. The CDR3 is 15 residues long. Trimming took 5 bases from V and 4 from J; bases not matched to a gene: 10. CDR3 sequence reads: CASSRRDSTSYGYTF. CDR3 nucleotide sequence: TGTGCCAGCAGTCGCCGGGACAGCACTTCCTATGGCTACACCTTC.

J is TRBJ2-6 and V is TRBV19; 7 bases are a match to TRBD1. Per the germline V gene, CDR1 is LNHDA and CDR2 is SQIVND (reference sequence). J lost 3 bases, V lost 5 bases, and 10 bases had no gene match. This CDR3 has 17 residues. The chain's CDR3 is CASSEGQTLGGANVLTF. The DNA of the CDR3 is TGTGCCAGTAGTGAGGGACAGACCCTCGGTGGGGCCAACGTCCTGACTTTC.

The chain uses TRBV12-3 or TRBV12-4 and TRBJ1-1; possible D gene TRBD1, 5 bases. This CDR3 contains 13 residues. Trimming took off 3 bases at V and 3 bases at J, with 8 bases between the two ends. The CDR3 spells CASSFGGDTEAFF. CDR3 sequence (DNA): TGTGCCAGCAGTTTCGGAGGGGACACTGAAGCTTTCTTT.